The clone carrying this T cell receptor (beta chain) was detected ten times or more. Germline lookup yields CDR1 MNHNY and CDR2 SVGAGI (reference sequence). V was pared by 6 bases and J by 6 bases, with 9 bases between. This CDR3 has 12 residues. These data are taken from a study of T cells after yellow fever vaccination. Study-wide context: Fractions low in cell number were prepared with SMART-Seq v4 Ultra Low Input.

TCRdb used MiXCR to reprocess the 5' RACE reads, holding one entry per CDR3 protein. The sample consists of some 550,000 distinct CDR3 sequences, about 19% of them appearing once. The clonotype originates from a man aged 30 to 45 who received the YFV17D yellow fever vaccine. The chain uses TRBV6-6 and TRBJ1-5; the D is unclear. Sequencing used PBMCs, obtained 15 days after the yellow fever booster vaccination. Here the CDR3 reads CASRQWGQPQHF. In DNA form, the CDR3 reads TGTGCCAGCAGACAATGGGGTCAGCCCCAGCATTTT.